The 30 T cell receptor beta chains below come from one sample, sequenced in a study of post-analysis software for immune sequencing data. Study-level findings and limits: Roughly 5 TRBV segments (TRBV5-6, TRBV5-1 and TRBV20-1 among them) occurred more frequently in patients than in controls.

Their antigen targets remain unknown. The TCR beta cDNA libraries carried unique molecular identifiers. Via MiXCR, TCRdb re-called the PCR reads, giving one row per CDR3 protein. The data hold approximately 440,000 distinct CDR3 sequences, with roughly 46% observed a single time. Input material: blood. All receptors derive from a girl between 10 and 17 years old with multiple sclerosis.

V gene TRBV3-1 combines with J gene TRBJ2-6; 14 nucleotides line up with TRBD2. This CDR3 region has 18 residues. Germline CDR1 LGHDT, CDR2 YNNKEL (reference sequence). Trimming at V came to 5 bases and at J to 4 bases, leaving 7 bases not matched to a gene. CDR3 sequence: CASSGRLAGGTGANVLTF. In nucleotides, the CDR3 is TGTGCCAGCAGCGGGCGACTAGCGGGAGGGACAGGGGCCAACGTCCTGACTTTC.

The V gene is TRBV29-1, the J gene TRBJ2-1, with 10 bases matching TRBD2. Looked up from germline, CDR1 is SQVTM and CDR2 is ANQGSEA. V lost 0 bases to trimming and J lost 9 bases; unmatched junction nucleotides: 11. The CDR3 is 16 amino acids. The CDR3 loop reads CSVEDPGSGRRSEQFF. CDR3 DNA sequence: TGCAGCGTTGAAGACCCTGGTAGCGGGAGGCGAAGTGAGCAGTTCTTC.

This clonotype appeared a single time. The genes are TRBV11-1 and TRBJ1-2, with 7 nucleotides matching TRBD1. V trimming: 6 bases; J trimming: 6 bases; junction bases outside the gene matches: 16. The CDR3 runs to 16 residues. CDR1 is SGHAT, CDR2 FQDESV, per germline (reference sequence). This CDR3 reads CASSRTGRPQGHGYTF. The CDR3 region has the DNA TGTGCCAGCAGTCGGACAGGACGTCCCCAAGGACATGGCTACACCTTC.

This clonotype showed up just a few times. The chain combines TRBV6-5 with TRBJ1-4; D unclear. CDR1 and CDR2 from the germline V gene are MNHEY and SVGAGI. Trimming shortened V by 8 bases and J by 5 bases, and 15 bases separated the two germline ends. The CDR3 length is 14 residues. The CDR3 loop reads CASAEGPSNEKLFF. The CDR3 bases are TGTGCCAGCGCTGAAGGACCGAGCAATGAAAAACTGTTTTTT.

This clonotype was observed a single time. The gene calls are TRBV5-1 and TRBJ2-5; possible D gene TRBD1, 6 bases. V was pared by 0 bases and J by 1 base, with 13 bases between. In germline, CDR1 is SGHRS, CDR2 YFSETQ. The CDR3 is 16 residues long. The CDR3 bases are TGCGCCAGCAGCTTGGTGGGGGCCTGGGGCCAAGAGACCCAGTACTTC. Its translation is CASSLVGAWGQETQYF.

The sample holds a few counts of this clonotype. This chain connects TRBV5-1 to TRBJ2-7, with TRBD2 matching 12 bases. This CDR3 contains 20 residues. The V gene's germline CDR1 is SGHRS and CDR2 YFSETQ. V trimming: 5 bases; J trimming: 2 bases; junction bases outside the gene matches: 20. CDR3 amino acids: CASSLRGRQGRTSGTYEQYF. The CDR3 region has the DNA TGCGCCAGCAGTCTTAGGGGGAGACAGGGCAGGACTAGCGGGACCTACGAGCAGTACTTC.

The chain uses TRBV28 and TRBJ2-5, with 7 bases identical to TRBD1. The germline CDR1 and CDR2 sequences are MDHEN and SYDVKM. Trimming at V came to 2 bases and at J to 1 base, leaving 4 bases not matched to a gene. The CDR3 covers 15 residues. CDR3 in amino acids: CASSLTGTAQETQYF. The CDR3 region has the DNA TGTGCCAGCAGTTTAACCGGGACAGCCCAAGAGACCCAGTACTTC.

In this sample, this clonotype turned up once. The gene calls are TRBV3-1 and TRBJ1-1; the D is unclear. The V gene's germline CDR1 is LGHDT and CDR2 YNNKEL (reference sequence). Trimming stripped 1 base from V and 11 bases from J, with 8 bases between. The CDR3 contains 11 residues. In DNA, the CDR3 is TGTGCCAGCAGCCAAGGGAAACGGGCTTTCTTT. This sequence encodes CASSQGKRAFF.

V is TRBV15 and J is TRBJ2-7; unclear D gene. Looked up from germline, CDR1 is LNHNV and CDR2 is YYDKDF (reference sequence). The germline V and J ends were trimmed by 6 bases and 0 bases, with 12 bases remaining between them. The CDR3 loop spans 14 amino acids. The CDR3 here is CATSDTADSYEQYF. The CDR3 bases are TGTGCCACCAGTGATACGGCCGACTCCTACGAGCAGTACTTC.

The chain employs TRBV4-1 and TRBJ1-5, with 9 bases that match TRBD1. The V segment lost 2 bases and the J segment 0 bases; nucleotides outside the gene matches: 11. The CDR3 is 19 residues long. Germline V gives CDR1 MGHRA, CDR2 YSYEKL. The CDR3 sequence: CASSQTPRGQGASNQPQHF. As DNA, the CDR3 is TGCGCCAGCAGCCAAACTCCCCGGGGACAGGGTGCTAGCAATCAGCCCCAGCATTTT.

This clonotype was counted only a few times. The CDR3 protein is CASSLVSGGQETQYF. The CDR3 region has the DNA TGTGCCAGCAGCTTAGTTAGCGGGGGACAAGAGACCCAGTACTTC. The genes are TRBV7-9 and TRBJ2-5; 9 nucleotides agree with TRBD2. The germline gives CDR1 SEHNR, CDR2 FQNEAQ (reference sequence). The CDR3 totals 15 residues. V trimming: 1 base; J trimming: 2 bases; junction bases outside the gene matches: 2. Full variable domain (outside the CDR3, taken from reference TRBV7-9 and TRBJ2-5): DTGVSQNPRHKITKRGQNVTFRCDPISEHNRLYWYRQTLGQGPEFLTYFQNEAQLEKSRLLSDRFSAERPKGSFSTLEIQRTEQGDSAMYLCASSLVSGGQETQYFGPGTRLLVL.

The chain is built from TRBV4-2 and TRBJ2-5; 7 bases are a match to TRBD2. The DNA end is a closer match to TRBJ2-7, so the J assignment may be wrong. The CDR3 has 17 residues. Germline loops: CDR1 LGHNA, CDR2 YNFKEQ. The CDR3 DNA is TGTGCCAGCAGCCAAGACCGAGGTGCGGTCGCGGGGGTCGAGCAGTACTTC. Residues: CASSQDRGAVAGVEQYF.

The chain joins TRBV29-1 to TRBJ1-3; D is uncertain. Germline CDR1 and CDR2: SQVTM and ANQGSEA. This CDR3 has 12 amino acids. The V end was cut by 7 bases, the J end by 3 bases, with 10 bases between. The CDR3 spells CSATQDGNTIYF. DNA for the CDR3: TGCAGCGCTACGCAGGATGGAAACACCATATATTTT.

V and J are TRBV2 and TRBJ1-1, with TRBD1 identical over 8 bases. The trim removed 3 bases at V and 0 bases at J, leaving 3 bases unmatched. The CDR3 is 15 amino acids. Germline V gene lookup returns CDR1 SNHLY and CDR2 FYNNEI. CDR3 sequence (DNA): TGTGCCAGCAGTGATCGACAGGGGATGAACACTGAAGCTTTCTTT. Protein sequence: CASSDRQGMNTEAFF.

The chain carries TRBV18 and TRBJ1-1, with TRBD1 matching over 9 bases. This CDR3 spans 16 amino acids. V lost 4 bases to trimming and J lost 5 bases; unmatched junction nucleotides: 11. The germline gives CDR1 KGHSH, CDR2 LQKENI. CDR3 amino acids: CASSLNPGQGGTEAFF. CDR3 nucleotides: TGTGCCAGCTCACTAAACCCGGGACAGGGAGGGACTGAAGCTTTCTTT.

The CDR3 loop is CASSLDFTGGREQYF. CDR3 DNA sequence: TGTGCCAGCAGTTTAGATTTCACGGGAGGGAGGGAGCAGTACTTC. The V gene is TRBV28, the J gene TRBJ2-5, with 8 bases identical to TRBD2. V trimming: 2 bases; J trimming: 11 bases; junction bases outside the gene matches: 13. The CDR3 is 15 amino acids. In germline, CDR1 is MDHEN, CDR2 SYDVKM.

Ten or more counts support this clonotype. V gene TRBV12-3 or TRBV12-4 combines with J gene TRBJ2-6; 8 bases match TRBD1. Unmatched junction bases numbered 3, after V lost 8 bases and J lost 0 bases. The CDR3 contains 15 residues. CDR3 amino acids: CASEDRDSGANVLTF. The DNA for the CDR3 is TGTGCCAGCGAGGACAGGGACTCTGGGGCCAACGTCCTGACTTTC.

The rearrangement uses TRBV5-1 and TRBJ2-1; 7 bases are shared with TRBD1. There are 15 residues in the CDR3. The junction had 8 bases not matched to a gene; V was cut back by 0 bases and J by 8 bases. Per germline, CDR1 SGHRS and CDR2 YFSETQ. CDR3 DNA: TGCGCCAGCAGCTTGGGACAGGGTCAGGGGGATGAGCAGTTCTTC. Translation gives CASSLGQGQGDEQFF.

This chain joins TRBV4-1 and TRBJ2-3, with D perhaps matching TRBD1 (8 bases). V lost 0 bases and J lost 5, with 15 bases in between. CDR1 is MGHRA and CDR2 is YSYEKL in the germline V gene. The CDR3 runs 16 residues. The CDR3 region is CASSQEGQGGRDTQYF. The CDR3 coding sequence is TGCGCCAGCAGCCAAGAAGGACAGGGAGGGCGAGATACGCAGTATTTT.

The J gene is TRBJ1-1, the V gene TRBV29-1; 8 bases are a match to TRBD1. Trimming at V came to 2 bases and at J to 6 bases, leaving 2 bases not matched to a gene. The CDR3 runs 12 residues. CDR1 SQVTM and CDR2 ANQGSEA come from the germline V gene. CDR3 amino acids: CSVESQGAEAFF. DNA for the CDR3: TGCAGCGTTGAATCACAGGGGGCTGAAGCTTTCTTT.

The chain recombines TRBV13 with TRBJ1-2; perhaps TRBD1 as D (5 bases). In germline, CDR1 is PRHDT, CDR2 FYEKMQ (reference sequence). Trimming removed 3 bases at V and 8 bases at J, with 16 bases between. The CDR3 runs to 14 residues. The DNA of the CDR3 is TGTGCCAGCAGCTTCGGGACGAATGAATTCGGCTACACCTTC. This sequence encodes CASSFGTNEFGYTF.

The chain carries TRBV20-1 and TRBJ2-1; 10 bases agree with TRBD2. The CDR3 is made up of 14 amino acids. Trimming at V came to 6 bases and at J to 4 bases, leaving 6 bases not matched to a gene. CDR1 is DFQATT, CDR2 SNEGSKA, per germline (reference sequence). CDR3 in amino acids: CSAPRAGGYNEQFF. In nucleotides, the CDR3 is TGCAGTGCCCCAAGAGCGGGAGGGTACAATGAGCAGTTCTTC.

J is TRBJ2-7 and V is TRBV19; tentative D call: TRBD2 (6 bases). Germline assignment: CDR1 LNHDA and CDR2 SQIVND (reference sequence). V was shortened by 7 bases and J by 1 base, with 17 bases between the two germline ends. The CDR3 has 15 residues. The CDR3 bases are TGTGCCAGTAAGGAGGGATTCGGAGAATCCTACGAGCAGTACTTC. This sequence encodes CASKEGFGESYEQYF.

The CDR3 DNA reads as TGTGCCAGCAGCTTAAAAGGGTCCCCCGGGACAGAGCTCTATGGCTACACCTTC. This sequence encodes CASSLKGSPGTELYGYTF. The chain is built from TRBV7-2 and TRBJ1-2; 7 nucleotides align to TRBD1. Germline V gene data show CDR1 as SGHTA and CDR2 as FQGNSA. This CDR3 spans 18 amino acids. J lost 4 bases, V lost 2 bases, and 16 bases had no gene match. Full variable domain (remainder filled in from reference TRBV7-2 and TRBJ1-2): GAGVSQSPSNKVTEKGKDVELRCDPISGHTALYWYRQSLGQGLEFLIYFQGNSAPDKSGLPSDRFSAERTGGSVSTLTIQRTQQEDSAVYLCASSLKGSPGTELYGYTFGSGTRLTVV.

The chain employs TRBV6-6 and TRBJ2-5, with TRBD1 matching over 7 bases. The ends lost 8 bases at V and 3 bases at J; junction bases unmatched: 12. The CDR3 is made up of 15 amino acids. Germline V lookup: CDR1 MNHNY, CDR2 SVGAGI (reference sequence). The CDR3 DNA sequence: TGTGCCAGCGACACTAGACAGGGCTTAAAAGAGACCCAGTACTTC. Translation gives CASDTRQGLKETQYF.

This clonotype was counted only a few times. J is TRBJ1-2 and V is TRBV7-8, with D possibly matching TRBD1 (6 bases). Germline CDR1 reads SGHVS; CDR2 reads FQNEAQ. This CDR3 contains 14 residues. Trimming took off 5 bases at V and 4 bases at J, with 14 bases between the two ends. The CDR3 nucleotides read TGTGCCAGCAGCCAACCCGGACAGTTCTATGGCTACACCTTC. Its translation: CASSQPGQFYGYTF.

The DNA of the CDR3 is TGTGCCAGCAGTGCCCGGGACGCTTTCGATGAGCAGTTCTTC. It translates to CASSARDAFDEQFF. The rearrangement joins TRBV2 to TRBJ2-1; the D gene could be TRBD1 or TRBD2 (5 bases each). Between the trimmed V and J ends, which lost 4 bases and 8 bases, there was a span of 15 bases. The CDR3 covers 14 residues. Germline values: CDR1 SNHLY, CDR2 FYNNEI. Using reference TRBV2 and TRBJ2-1 for the parts outside the CDR3, the full variable domain is EPEVTQTPSHQVTQMGQEVILRCVPISNHLYFYWYRQILGQKVEFLVSFYNNEISEKSEIFDDQFSVERPDGSNFTLKIRSTKLEDSAMYFCASSARDAFDEQFFGPGTRLTVL.

J is TRBJ2-4 and V is TRBV15; 8 nucleotides line up with TRBD2. The J call is uncertain, as TRBJ2-7 better fits the DNA end. Germline lookup yields CDR1 LNHNV and CDR2 YYDKDF (reference sequence). The CDR3 is 16 residues long. The CDR3 loop reads CATSSTLAGPTYEQYF. The CDR3 coding sequence is TGTGCCACCAGCAGCACTCTAGCGGGCCCTACCTACGAGCAGTACTTC.

V and J are TRBV5-6 and TRBJ2-1; D might be TRBD2 (6 bases). The germline V gene has CDR1 SGHDT and CDR2 YYEEEE. V shed 7 bases and J shed 2 bases, with 19 bases lying between them. The CDR3 is made up of 16 amino acids. Written as DNA, the CDR3 is TGTGCCAGCTTAAGTGGCCCGGGGGTCGCCTACAATGAGCAGTTCTTC. Translating gives CASLSGPGVAYNEQFF.

Only a few counts were recorded for this clonotype. V and J are TRBV28 and TRBJ2-3, with D perhaps matching TRBD2 (6 bases). V was pared by 2 bases and J by 6 bases, with 9 bases between. The CDR3 runs 13 residues. The germline V gene has CDR1 MDHEN and CDR2 SYDVKM. Here the CDR3 reads CASSLTSPDTQYF. The CDR3 nucleotides are TGTGCCAGCAGTTTAACTAGCCCCGATACGCAGTATTTT.